This T cell receptor beta chain was retrieved from a study of shared T cell receptors in the human thymus (dated by TCRdb to about 2021). As for the study more broadly: The study examined how the human thymus generates shared, self-reactive T-cell receptor alpha chains.

Based on the germline V gene, the CDR1 and CDR2 sequences are MNHNS and SASEGT. V was cut back by 1 base and J by 0 bases, leaving a gap of 10 bases between them. Counted from cysteine to phenylalanine, this CDR3 has 15 amino acids. Kept here is only the CDR3 DNA, which spans 45 bases and is read in frame from base 1. In regard to this clone: The specificity of this receptor is unknown. Qualities for individual bases were not recorded, and no much larger clone is one base off.

Library method: the immunoSEQ multiplex PCR assay. TCRdb obtained this table from immuneACCESS and retained in-frame rearrangements with V and J assigned. These tables miss some clones; where compared with another copy, unresolved V genes account for less than half of the shortfall, and the remainder is unexplained. This sample has around 340,000 clones in its table, and 85% to 95% of those were observed once. The ten most abundant clones make up 0.015% to 0.025% of the sample. The TCR comes from a human donor. The sequenced sample consisted of thymocytes. The chain is made from TRBV6-1 and TRBJ2-7; tentative D gene TRBD1, with 5 bases matching. The nucleotides read TGTGCCAGCAGTGAAGGGGGCAGTCGCTCCTACGAGCAGTACTTC. This translates into CASSEGGSRSYEQYF.